The present entry profiles one T cell receptor beta chain with its context. Its target is not known. The sample originates from a study of cytomegalovirus exposure and HLA in healthy donors. Notes on the study in general: Among the most significant clusters, several appeared linked to common viral pathogens in a later analysis. The authors assumed roughly uniform sequencing depth across donors for presence/absence analyses.

The germline gives CDR1 SGHDN, CDR2 FVKESK. Germline trimming cut 5 bases from V and 5 bases from J; bases unmatched to any gene: 11. This CDR3 is 15 amino acids long. With 60 Vbeta and 13 Jbeta primers, the PCR was carried out. Data came from immunoSEQ multiplex PCR; TCRdb stores just in-frame clones and leaves some out. The sample has about 160,000 clones, roughly 72% seen once. What was sequenced was PBMCs. The rearrangement joins TRBV14 to TRBJ1-2; TRBD1 matches 7 bases. The TCR comes from a man aged 40-50 years in good health and CMV-seronegative. The CDR3 coding sequence is TGTGCCAGCAGCTCTACAGGGGCCATCAGATATGGCTACACCTTC. Protein product: CASSSTGAIRYGYTF.